This record covers a single T cell receptor beta chain. The identical CDR3 is also encoded by other nucleotide sequences in the sample. The sample originates from a study of a mutant IDH1 vaccine in newly diagnosed glioma. With 5 bases removed from V and 3 bases from J, the gap between germline ends came to 2 bases. This CDR3 region has 10 residues. Per the germline V gene, CDR1 is GTSNPN and CDR2 is SVGIG (reference sequence). Some clones are missing from TCRdb's copy, which holds only in-frame ones; the method was immunoSEQ multiplex PCR. The sample contains some 87,000 clones, roughly 77% of which appear only once. As to time point: baseline, week 1 (first vaccination visit). Indicated treatment: pre-vaccination baseline after standard-of-care therapy.

The sequenced sample was PBMCs, obtained from a glioma patient treated with radiotherapy, temozolomide or both. This chain uses TRBV30 with TRBJ1-3; D remains unclear. This clonotype was sampled from a man aged 35-49 years with glioma. CDR3 in amino acids: CAWGGNTIYF. The DNA of the CDR3 is TGTGCCTGGGGTGGAAACACCATATATTTT.